The table lists the clone carrying this TCR beta chain with a count of one. What it recognizes is unknown. The source of the sample is a study of untreated major depressive disorder. Notes on the study in general: Findings may not generalize because the study sample was small.

Method: immunoSEQ multiplex PCR; TCRdb's copy keeps in-frame clones and lacks some. The top ten clones hold around 0.45% of a sample with roughly 22,000 clones, under 90% of them seen once. Trimming at V came to 6 bases and at J to 4 bases, leaving 4 bases not matched to a gene. Germline-derived CDR1 and CDR2 are ENHRY and SYGVKD. CDR3 length: 15 amino acids. Sequencing was carried out using CD4+ T cells from PBMCs. The clonotype originates from a middle-aged woman in good health. The V call is TRBV10-3, the J call TRBJ2-1; 12 nucleotides align to TRBD2. In DNA, the CDR3 is TGTGCCATCAGCTCCGGGACTAGCGGGTACAATGAGCAGTTCTTC. Amino acid sequence: CAISSGTSGYNEQFF.